These T cell receptor beta chains were read from a single sample in a study of T-cell memory formation after mild COVID-19. Via MiXCR, TCRdb re-called the 5' RACE reads, giving one row per CDR3 protein. The sample shows 400,000 to 500,000 distinct CDR3 sequences, around 24% of them seen only once. The sample was PBMCs or a T cell subset sorted from them (not recorded which). The receptors originated from an adult woman who had mild COVID-19 (a few samples of this study predate the infection). Cell type and time point are not known. CDR3s include the opening cysteine and the closing phenylalanine or tryptophan. Each record gives: V gene, D gene, clone size, J gene, CDR3 protein, CDR3 DNA. A D gene is named only where the DNA matches it firmly. For some rows the clone size is stated as once, few or many, or as a class when expanded; others skip it.

>TRBV7-9|NA|NA|TRBJ1-2
CASSSDMTPPVYGYTF
TGTGCCAGCAGCTCGGACATGACCCCACCTGTCTATGGCTACACCTTC
>TRBV21-1|NA|NA|TRBJ1-2
CASSNKSGTGCFYGYTF
TGTGCCAGCAGCAACAAATCCGGGACAGGGTGTTTCTATGGCTACACCTTC
>TRBV12-3/TRBV12-4|NA|NA|TRBJ1-2
CASSRSTGNYGYTF
TGTGCCAGCAGTCGTTCGACAGGAAACTATGGCTACACCTTC
>TRBV7-9|TRBD2|NA|TRBJ2-7
CASSLVGGRAPYEQYF
TGTGCCAGCAGCTTAGTCGGCGGGAGGGCCCCCTACGAGCAGTACTTC
>TRBV7-2|NA|few|TRBJ2-7
CASRLGGAGPYEQYF
TGTGCCAGCAGACTGGGGGGCGCCGGGCCCTACGAGCAGTACTTC
>TRBV14|NA|few|TRBJ2-4
CASSQYGSDRNIQYF
TGTGCCAGCAGCCAATACGGGTCAGACAGAAACATTCAGTACTTC
>TRBV4-1|TRBD1|few|TRBJ2-7
CASSRAFQQGAYEQYF
TGCGCCAGCAGCCGAGCCTTCCAACAGGGGGCCTACGAGCAGTACTTC
>TRBV6-2/TRBV6-3|TRBD1|few|TRBJ2-2
CASGSLGQAIGELFF
TGTGCCAGCGGATCCTTAGGACAGGCCATCGGGGAGCTGTTTTTT
>TRBV3-1|NA|NA|TRBJ1-4
CASSQDLITNEKLFF
TGTGCCAGCAGCCAAGACCTCATAACTAATGAAAAACTGTTTTTT
>TRBV29-1|TRBD1|few|TRBJ2-3
CSARQGNTQYF
TGCAGCGCGAGACAGGGTAACACGCAGTATTTT
>TRBV7-6|NA|NA|TRBJ2-5
CASSLALDQETQYF
TGTGCCAGCAGCTTAGCCCTAGACCAAGAGACCCAGTACTTC
>TRBV7-2|NA|NA|TRBJ2-1
CASSLGPMSPEQFF
TGTGCCAGCAGCTTAGGCCCTATGTCCCCCGAGCAGTTCTTC
>TRBV29-1|NA|NA|TRBJ1-1
CSVVTQGKAFF
TGCAGCGTTGTGACTCAGGGGAAAGCTTTCTTT
>TRBV7-9|TRBD1|many|TRBJ2-5
CASSVTTGGQETQYF
TGTGCCAGCAGCGTAACGACAGGGGGCCAAGAGACCCAGTACTTC
>TRBV7-9|TRBD1|NA|TRBJ1-4
CASSSTSRDRVNHEKLFF
TGTGCCAGCAGCTCCACGTCCCGGGACAGGGTAAATCATGAAAAACTGTTTTTT
>TRBV5-1|TRBD2|NA|TRBJ2-2
CASSLASGPTGELFF
TGCGCCAGCAGCTTGGCTAGCGGGCCCACCGGGGAGCTGTTTTTT
>TRBV7-2|TRBD2|NA|TRBJ2-3
CASSQGAAGATDTQYF
TGTGCCAGCAGCCAGGGTGCAGCGGGAGCCACAGATACGCAGTATTTT
>TRBV7-6|NA|few|TRBJ2-3
CASSLVSGGVSTDTQYF
TGTGCCAGCAGCTTAGTATCCGGCGGGGTTAGCACAGATACGCAGTATTTT
>TRBV7-9|NA|NA|TRBJ1-2
CASSLSLYGYTF
TGTGCCAGCAGCTTATCACTTTATGGCTACACCTTC
>TRBV18|TRBD1|NA|TRBJ1-3
CASSPRTGPASSDSGNTIYF
TGTGCCAGCTCACCCCGGACAGGACCGGCATCCTCAGACTCTGGAAACACCATATATTTT
>TRBV12-3/TRBV12-4|NA|NA|TRBJ2-3
CASSLSHYGDTQYF
TGTGCCAGCAGTTTAAGTCATTACGGAGATACGCAGTATTTT
>TRBV11-3|NA|few|TRBJ1-2
CASRSGGAQDYGYTF
TGTGCCAGCAGGAGTGGCGGGGCACAGGACTATGGCTACACCTTC
>TRBV7-2|NA|few|TRBJ2-7
CASSLARIRDSGYEQYF
TGTGCCAGCAGCTTAGCTCGAATTCGGGACTCGGGCTACGAGCAGTACTTC
>TRBV5-4|TRBD1|many|TRBJ2-1
CASSTRTGGFNEQFF
TGTGCCAGCAGCACGCGGACAGGGGGCTTCAATGAGCAGTTCTTC
>TRBV7-2|TRBD1|NA|TRBJ2-2
CASSLDQGAGTGELFF
TGTGCCAGCAGCTTAGATCAGGGGGCGGGCACCGGGGAGCTGTTTTTT
>TRBV9|TRBD2|NA|TRBJ2-7
CASSVGTSGLYEQYF
TGTGCCAGCAGCGTCGGGACTAGCGGGCTGTACGAGCAGTACTTC
>TRBV19|NA|few|TRBJ1-1
CASSSRIPEAFF
TGTGCCAGTAGTTCACGCATCCCTGAAGCTTTCTTT
>TRBV7-6|TRBD1|few|TRBJ2-7
CASSLWGQGIYEQYF
TGTGCCAGCAGCTTATGGGGACAGGGGATTTACGAGCAGTACTTC
>TRBV5-5|TRBD1|NA|TRBJ1-4
CASSYTFSTGTNEKLFF
TGTGCCAGCAGCTACACATTCTCGACAGGGACGAATGAAAAACTGTTTTTT
>TRBV5-5|TRBD1|NA|TRBJ1-6
CASSPRDSTSPLHF
TGTGCCAGCAGCCCCCGGGACAGCACCTCACCCCTCCACTTT
>TRBV7-9|TRBD1|NA|TRBJ1-5
CASSRTGDQPQHF
TGTGCCAGCAGTCGGACAGGGGATCAGCCCCAGCATTTT
>TRBV12-3/TRBV12-4|TRBD1|few|TRBJ1-1
CASSWGQAMNTEAFF
TGTGCCAGCAGTTGGGGACAGGCCATGAACACTGAAGCTTTCTTT
>TRBV5-6|NA|NA|TRBJ1-1
CASSLGAKVTEAFF
TGTGCCAGCAGCTTAGGGGCTAAGGTCACTGAAGCTTTCTTT
>TRBV12-3/TRBV12-4|TRBD2|NA|TRBJ2-5
CASSLSVTSGVQETQYF
TGTGCCAGCAGTTTATCCGTCACTAGCGGGGTACAAGAGACCCAGTACTTC
>TRBV7-9|TRBD2|few|TRBJ2-3
CASSLYRLAGVHTDTQYF
TGTGCCAGCAGCTTATATCGCCTAGCGGGGGTCCACACAGATACGCAGTATTTT
>TRBV4-3|TRBD1|NA|TRBJ2-3
CASSQLNRDRGSDTQYF
TGCGCCAGCAGCCAATTGAACCGGGACAGGGGTTCAGATACGCAGTATTTT
>TRBV7-8|NA|few|TRBJ2-4
CASSADTEGNIQYF
TGTGCCAGCAGCGCGGACACCGAGGGAAACATTCAGTACTTC
>TRBV5-5|NA|NA|TRBJ2-1
CASTLGGGTYNEQFF
TGTGCCAGCACCCTGGGAGGGGGCACCTACAATGAGCAGTTCTTC
>TRBV20-1|NA|NA|TRBJ2-2
CSAGAGGELFF
TGCAGTGCAGGGGCGGGAGGGGAGCTGTTTTTT
>TRBV3-1|NA|NA|TRBJ2-1
CASALGNEQFF
TGTGCCAGCGCGCTGGGAAATGAGCAGTTCTTC
>TRBV7-2|NA|NA|TRBJ1-5
CASSSSGTFNQPQHF
TGTGCCAGCAGCTCCTCCGGGACATTTAATCAGCCCCAGCATTTT
>TRBV18|NA|few|TRBJ2-7
CASSPFGQSSYEQYF
TGTGCCAGCTCACCATTCGGACAGAGCTCCTACGAGCAGTACTTC
>TRBV7-9|TRBD2|NA|TRBJ2-7
CASTFPGTRNEQYF
TGTGCCAGCACCTTCCCAGGGACTAGGAATGAGCAGTACTTC
>TRBV4-1|NA|NA|TRBJ2-1
CASSPGVNYNEQFF
TGCGCCAGCAGCCCGGGAGTAAACTACAATGAGCAGTTCTTC
>TRBV5-6|NA|NA|TRBJ1-5
CASSLSWSNQPQHF
TGTGCCAGCAGCTTAAGTTGGAGCAATCAGCCCCAGCATTTT
>TRBV7-2|NA|few|TRBJ2-3
CASSLGGSFTDTQYF
TGTGCCAGCAGCTTAGGGGGGAGCTTCACAGATACGCAGTATTTT
>TRBV29-1|NA|few|TRBJ2-3
CSVGSQGTDTQYF
TGCAGCGTTGGGTCACAGGGAACAGATACGCAGTATTTT
>TRBV14|NA|NA|TRBJ1-1
CASSHQRSLRAFF
TGTGCCAGCAGCCACCAAAGGTCCCTCAGGGCTTTCTTT
>TRBV6-2/TRBV6-3|NA|few|TRBJ2-7
CASSYSTIRPTPYEQYF
TGTGCCAGCAGTTACTCAACCATACGACCCACCCCGTACGAGCAGTACTTC
>TRBV6-1|TRBD1|NA|TRBJ1-2
CASSSPDRAYYGYTF
TGTGCCAGCAGTTCTCCGGACAGGGCCTACTATGGCTACACCTTC
>TRBV7-2|NA|NA|TRBJ2-3
CASSLLGHGTDTQYF
TGTGCCAGCAGCTTACTGGGACACGGCACAGATACGCAGTATTTT
>TRBV20-1|NA|NA|TRBJ1-2
CSARAPSRENYGYTF
TGCAGTGCTAGGGCCCCCAGTAGAGAGAACTATGGCTACACCTTC
>TRBV7-2|TRBD2|few|TRBJ2-3
CASSLPSGAGLSTDTQYF
TGTGCCAGCAGCCTGCCTAGCGGGGCAGGGCTTAGCACAGATACGCAGTATTTT
>TRBV29-1|TRBD2|NA|TRBJ2-3
CSVEGTSGRTALRYF
TGCAGCGTTGAGGGGACTAGCGGGAGGACCGCCCTGCGGTATTTT
>TRBV7-6|NA|few|TRBJ2-2
CASSLGRWGTNTGELFF
TGTGCCAGCAGCTTAGGACGGTGGGGCACGAACACCGGGGAGCTGTTTTTT
>TRBV20-1|NA|NA|TRBJ2-2
CSAQVGSGTGELFF
TGCAGTGCCCAGGTCGGGAGCGGCACCGGGGAGCTGTTTTTT
>TRBV10-3|TRBD1|NA|TRBJ2-3
CAISETGGEVADTQYF
TGTGCCATCAGTGAGACAGGGGGCGAGGTGGCAGATACGCAGTATTTT
>TRBV11-2|NA|NA|TRBJ2-1
CASSLPDPWSDEQFF
TGTGCCAGCAGCTTACCGGACCCCTGGTCGGATGAGCAGTTCTTC
>TRBV6-5|NA|NA|TRBJ1-5
CASSARGHNQPQHF
TGTGCCAGCAGTGCCCGGGGCCACAATCAGCCCCAGCATTTT
>TRBV5-1|TRBD1|NA|TRBJ1-1
CASSLGTGPGVEAFF
TGCGCCAGCAGCTTGGGGACAGGCCCCGGGGTTGAAGCTTTCTTT